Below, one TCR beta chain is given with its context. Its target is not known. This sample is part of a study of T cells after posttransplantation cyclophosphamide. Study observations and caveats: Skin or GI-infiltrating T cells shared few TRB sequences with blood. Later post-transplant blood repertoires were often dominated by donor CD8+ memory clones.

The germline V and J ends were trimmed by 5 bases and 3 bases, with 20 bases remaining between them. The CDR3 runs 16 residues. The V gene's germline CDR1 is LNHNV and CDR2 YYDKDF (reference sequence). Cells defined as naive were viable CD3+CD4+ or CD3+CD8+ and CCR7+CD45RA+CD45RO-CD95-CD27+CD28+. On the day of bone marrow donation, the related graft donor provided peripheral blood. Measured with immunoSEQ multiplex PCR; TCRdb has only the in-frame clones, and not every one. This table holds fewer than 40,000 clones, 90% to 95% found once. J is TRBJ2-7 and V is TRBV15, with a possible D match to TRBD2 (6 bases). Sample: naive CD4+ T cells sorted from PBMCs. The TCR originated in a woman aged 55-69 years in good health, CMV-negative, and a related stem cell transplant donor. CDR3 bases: TGTGCCACCAGCGGGGGGAGAGGGAAAAGAGACTACGAGCAGTACTTC. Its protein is CATSGGRGKRDYEQYF.